This is a list of T cell receptor beta chains from one sample in a study of STAT5B mutations in CD4+ large granular lymphocyte leukemia. TCRdb's copy holds only in-frame clones and misses some; the assay was immunoSEQ multiplex PCR. The sample yields about 30,000 clones, 87% seen once. Sequenced material: CD4+ T cells from blood buffy coats. The receptors shown here come from a human donor in good health. CDR3s include the opening cysteine and the closing phenylalanine or tryptophan.

J gene | V gene | CDR3 protein
TRBJ2-7 | TRBV15 | CATSRYGGGGDEQYF
TRBJ2-2 | TRBV15 | CATSRDRGDTGELFF
TRBJ2-7 | TRBV29-1 | CSVATGDLYEQYF
TRBJ2-7 | TRBV5-6 | CASSPSLAGGLISYEQYF
TRBJ1-2 | TRBV5-6 | CASSPRGHDIGFLGYTF
TRBJ2-4 | TRBV12-2 | CASRLGEPVAKNIQYF
TRBJ1-1 | TRBV18 | CASSPQSDSREAFF
TRBJ1-1 | TRBV7-2 | CASSSRPPNTEAFF
TRBJ2-7 | TRBV5-1 | CASSLLKRAEEQYF
TRBJ1-1 | TRBV5-6 | CASSLGYRGDVRLDF
TRBJ2-3 | TRBV5-6 | CASSLGLAGKTWDTQYF
TRBJ1-2 | TRBV5-6 | CASSLGTDGYGYTF
TRBJ2-2 | TRBV19 | CASRLTGASETGELFF
TRBJ2-4 | TRBV5-4 | CASSSWGKNIQYF
TRBJ2-5 | TRBV19 | CASSIDFPGTQYF
TRBJ1-5 | TRBV6-5 | CASSWDRGSQPQHF
TRBJ2-3 | TRBV5-1 | CASSLGTAGTDTQYF
TRBJ1-3 | TRBV7-6 | CASSLRTPGRGSGNTIYF
TRBJ1-5 | TRBV28 | CASTPSNQPQHF
TRBJ2-2 | TRBV29-1 | CSVEPGQGKTGELFF
TRBJ2-7 | TRBV6-1 | CASSEAGDRGYEQYF
TRBJ2-5 | TRBV2 | CASSERSHQETQYF
TRBJ2-7 | TRBV2 | CASSPPQGYEQYF
- | TRBV2 | CASRLTSGGSYEQYF
TRBJ2-1 | TRBV9 | CASSVALAGHQGNEQFF
TRBJ1-4 | TRBV5-5 | CASSRMSGEKLFF
TRBJ1-1 | TRBV25-1 | CASSETNTEAFF
TRBJ1-1 | TRBV4-3 | CASSQHGQGVAEAFF
TRBJ2-5 | TRBV4-2 | CASSQDRYSVETQYF
TRBJ2-1 | TRBV28 | CASSGTGVWNEQFF
TRBJ2-1 | TRBV5-4 | CASSSQWGKPSNEQFF
TRBJ2-2 | TRBV9 | CASGTGELFF
TRBJ2-1 | TRBV7-2 | CASSLAGGSWDNEQFF
TRBJ1-2 | TRBV2 | CASSPGQGRNYGYTF
TRBJ1-3 | TRBV6-5 | CASRLTGVGNTIYF
TRBJ2-3 | TRBV18 | CASSPTGITDTQYF
TRBJ2-1 | TRBV7-9 | CASSYPGLAGNEQFF
TRBJ2-1 | TRBV7-2 | CASSSGGHGEQFF
TRBJ1-2 | TRBV10-3 | CAISGDHRSGYTF
TRBJ1-5 | TRBV5-1 | CASSLQTNQPQHF
TRBJ2-1 | TRBV10-3 | CAISDSTGNVNEQFF
TRBJ2-7 | TRBV28 | CASIRVGPTYEQYF
TRBJ1-1 | TRBV11-2 | CASSFIDTHTEAFF
TRBJ2-7 | TRBV7-2 | CASSFMVAEQYF
TRBJ2-7 | TRBV10-3 | CAITNLPRDRPEISYEQYF
TRBJ2-7 | TRBV6-5 | CASSSQGSYEQYF
TRBJ2-1 | TRBV5-1 | CASSLVGGVSYNEQFF
TRBJ2-4 | TRBV4-3 | CASSQDASRSKNIQYF
TRBJ2-7 | TRBV7-2 | CASSLVLGTSYEQYF
TRBJ2-2 | TRBV6-1 | CASSEGGSGRLGELFF
TRBJ2-1 | TRBV29-1 | CSVEKRGGEQFF
TRBJ2-1 | TRBV18 | CASSQGMGGEQFF
TRBJ2-3 | TRBV28 | CASNRPSLTDTQYF
TRBJ1-2 | TRBV19 | CASSTGTGGSRGYTF